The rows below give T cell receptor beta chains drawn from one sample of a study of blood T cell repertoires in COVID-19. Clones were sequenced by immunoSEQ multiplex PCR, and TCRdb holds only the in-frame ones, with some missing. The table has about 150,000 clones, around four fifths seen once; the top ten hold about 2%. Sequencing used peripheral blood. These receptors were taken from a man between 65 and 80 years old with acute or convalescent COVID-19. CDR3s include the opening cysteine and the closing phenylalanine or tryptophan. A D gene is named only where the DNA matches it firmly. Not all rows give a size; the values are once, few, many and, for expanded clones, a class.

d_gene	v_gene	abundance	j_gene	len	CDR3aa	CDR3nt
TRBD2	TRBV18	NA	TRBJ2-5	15	CASSPGGDFQETQYF	TGTGCCAGCTCACCAGGGGGGGACTTCCAAGAGACCCAGTACTTC
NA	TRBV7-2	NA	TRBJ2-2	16	CASSLTGHIYTGELFF	TGTGCCAGCAGCTTAACCGGACACATCTACACCGGGGAGCTGTTTTTT
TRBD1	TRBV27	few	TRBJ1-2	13	CASSLRGDYGYTF	TGTGCCAGCAGTCTCAGGGGGGACTATGGCTACACCTTC
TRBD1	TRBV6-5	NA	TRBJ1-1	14	CASTAGQGGTEAFF	TGTGCCAGCACAGCCGGACAGGGTGGGACTGAAGCTTTCTTT
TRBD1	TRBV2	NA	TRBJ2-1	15	CASTSQGYGSNEQFF	TGTGCCAGCACCTCACAGGGGTACGGGTCGAACGAGCAGTTCTTC
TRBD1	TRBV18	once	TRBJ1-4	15	CASSQETGGSEKLFF	TGTGCCAGCTCACAGGAGACAGGGGGCTCTGAAAAACTGTTTTTT
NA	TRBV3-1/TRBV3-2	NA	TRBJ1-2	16	CASSQDLTGPAGGYTF	TGTGCCAGCAGCCAAGATCTTACAGGCCCGGCGGGAGGCTACACCTTC
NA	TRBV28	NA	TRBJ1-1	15	CASSIPGSWDTEAFF	TGTGCCAGCAGTATCCCAGGGTCATGGGACACTGAAGCTTTCTTT
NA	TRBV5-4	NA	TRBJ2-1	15	CASSFRQGRVNEQFF	TGTGCCAGCAGCTTCCGACAGGGGAGGGTCAATGAGCAGTTCTTC
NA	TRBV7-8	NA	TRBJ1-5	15	CASSLDRLGNQPQHF	TGTGCCAGCAGCTTAGACAGGCTCGGCAATCAGCCCCAGCATTTT
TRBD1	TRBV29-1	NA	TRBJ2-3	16	CSVDGIGTGGTDTQYF	TGCAGCGTTGACGGTATCGGGACAGGCGGCACAGATACGCAGTATTTT
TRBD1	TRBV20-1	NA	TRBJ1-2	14	CSASAAGGNYGYTF	TGCAGTGCTAGTGCCGCAGGGGGCAACTATGGCTACACCTTC
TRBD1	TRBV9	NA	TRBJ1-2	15	CASSSTGEYIGGYTF	TGTGCCAGCAGCTCTACAGGGGAGTACATTGGTGGCTACACCTTC
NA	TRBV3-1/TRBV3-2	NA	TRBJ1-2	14	CASSQQGMEYGYTF	TGTGCCAGCAGCCAACAGGGAATGGAATATGGCTACACCTTC
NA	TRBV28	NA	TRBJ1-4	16	CASSSQRGADGEKLFF	TGTGCCAGCAGCTCTCAGCGGGGGGCAGATGGTGAAAAACTGTTTTTT
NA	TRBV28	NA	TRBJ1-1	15	CASSTTGLPNTEAFF	TGTGCCAGCAGTACCACAGGGTTACCGAACACTGAAGCTTTCTTT
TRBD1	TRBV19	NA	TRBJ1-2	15	CASSMGQGANYGYTF	TGTGCCAGTAGTATGGGACAGGGGGCAAACTATGGCTACACCTTC
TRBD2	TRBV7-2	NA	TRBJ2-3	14	CASSLSGGPGTQYF	TGTGCCAGCAGCTTGTCGGGGGGGCCGGGTACGCAGTATTTT
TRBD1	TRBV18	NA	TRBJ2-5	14	CASSGQGGQETQYF	TGTGCCAGCTCGGGACAGGGCGGGCAAGAGACCCAGTACTTC
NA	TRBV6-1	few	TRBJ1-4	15	CASSEFGGWDEKLFF	TGTGCCAGCAGTGAATTCGGGGGTTGGGATGAAAAACTGTTTTTT
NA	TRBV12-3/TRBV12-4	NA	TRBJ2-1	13	CASSRGTYNEQFF	TGTGCCAGCAGTCGCGGGACCTACAATGAGCAGTTCTTC
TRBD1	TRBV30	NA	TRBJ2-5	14	CAWSGYRGGETQYF	TGTGCCTGGAGTGGTTACAGGGGTGGAGAGACCCAGTACTTC
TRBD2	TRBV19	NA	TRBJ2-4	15	CASSKKREGKNIQYF	TGTGCCAGTAGTAAAAAGCGGGAGGGGAAAAACATTCAGTACTTC
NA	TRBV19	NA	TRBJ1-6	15	CASSRGGLYNSPLHF	TGTGCCAGTAGTAGGGGCGGTCTCTATAATTCACCCCTCCACTTT
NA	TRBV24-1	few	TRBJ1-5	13	CATSDRVGQPQHF	TGTGCCACCAGTGACAGGGTAGGTCAGCCCCAGCATTTT
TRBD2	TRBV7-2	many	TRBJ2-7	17	CASSPSGGTRDSYEQYF	TGTGCCAGCAGCCCAAGTGGTGGGACTAGGGACTCCTACGAGCAGTACTTC
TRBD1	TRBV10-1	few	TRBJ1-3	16	CASSESGDSSGNTIYF	TGCGCCAGCAGTGAGTCCGGGGACAGCTCTGGAAACACCATATATTTT
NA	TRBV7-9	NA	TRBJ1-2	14	CASSPETVHNGYTF	TGTGCCAGCAGCCCCGAGACAGTGCACAATGGCTACACCTTC